These 21 T cell receptor beta chains originate from one sample sequenced in a study of regulatory T cells in long-lasting Graves disease. Arm-PCR of CDR3 regions and iRepertoire HTBI primers were the basis on which TCR beta libraries were built. Each CDR3 protein gets one entry after TCRdb re-called the multiplex PCR reads with MiXCR. Of about 530,000 distinct CDR3 sequences in the sample, roughly a sixth are singletons; the top ten hold around 25%. Time point denoted: newly diagnosed GD, antithyroid drugs for less than 3 months. Following extraction of RNA from PBMCs, that RNA was used to make the TCR library. These same data were also listed under a study on T cells in Graves' hyperthyroidism and ophthalmopathy.

The source was peripheral blood mononuclear cells (PBMCs), collected at new diagnosis, from a patient treated with antithyroid drugs. These receptors all come from a woman aged 40 to 65 with Graves disease.

This clonotype was detected many times. The gene calls are TRBV12-3 or TRBV12-4 and TRBJ1-1; tentatively, D is TRBD1 (6 bases). The CDR3 consists of 14 residues. Trimming pared 8 bases from V and 6 bases from J, leaving 19 bases between. CDR3 coding DNA: TGTGCCAGCCGTATCGTGGGGGCTTTTGCTGAAGCTTTCTTT. It encodes CASRIVGAFAEAFF.

The CDR3 DNA reads as TGTGCCAGCAGTTTAACCAGTGACCCCGGGGAGCTGTTTTTT. Translation gives CASSLTSDPGELFF. This chain connects TRBV12-3 or TRBV12-4 to TRBJ2-2; D is ambiguous. Trimming took 2 bases from V and 6 from J, leaving 10 bases between them. This CDR3 contains 14 residues.

A word on this clonotype: A much larger clone differs from this one at a single base, so this may be a read error. This chain uses TRBV7-9 with TRBJ1-5, with D possibly matching TRBD1 (5 bases). This CDR3 region has 13 residues. The V gene's germline CDR1 is SEHNR and CDR2 FQNEAQ (reference sequence). The germline V and J ends were trimmed by 5 bases and 11 bases, with 16 bases remaining between them. CDR3 in amino acids: CASSAWGTQAQHF. The CDR3 DNA reads TGTGCCAGCAGCGCCTGGGGCACCCAGGCCCAGCATTTT. The complete variable domain, with remaining parts taken from reference TRBV7-9 and TRBJ1-5, reads DTGVSQNPRHKITKRGQNVTFRCDPISEHNRLYWYRQTLGQGPEFLTYFQNEAQLEKSRLLSDRFSAERPKGSFSTLEIQRTEQGDSAMYLCASSAWGTQAQHFGDGTRLSIL.

In this sample, this clonotype turned up many times. V gene TRBV28 combines with J gene TRBJ2-7, with TRBD1 matching 8 bases. CDR1 and CDR2 from the germline V gene are MDHEN and SYDVKM. This CDR3 has 13 residues. The V gene end was trimmed by 7 bases and the J gene end by 7 bases; junction bases not matched to a gene: 9. The CDR3 DNA reads as TGTGCCAGCACCCCCCAGGGGGCGCGAGAGCAGTACTTC. Its protein product is CASTPQGAREQYF.

This clonotype was detected many times. The chain couples TRBV5-1 to TRBJ2-3; 9 positions match TRBD2. The V and J ends lost 4 bases and 6 bases, in that order; junction bases with no gene match: 9. Germline CDR1 and CDR2: SGHRS and YFSETQ. The CDR3 consists of 15 residues. CDR3 bases: TGCGCCAGCAGCCCCGGGACTAGCCGGGTGGATACGCAGTATTTT. This gives the protein CASSPGTSRVDTQYF. The full variable domain, with the rest looked up from reference TRBV5-1 and TRBJ2-3, is KAGVTQTPRYLIKTRGQQVTLSCSPISGHRSVSWYQQTPGQGLQFLFEYFSETQRNKGNFPGRFSGRQFSNSRSEMNVSTLELGDSALYLCASSPGTSRVDTQYFGPGTRLTVL.

Only a few counts were recorded for this clonotype. The chain combines TRBV19 with TRBJ1-2, with D possibly matching TRBD1 (5 bases). The CDR3 contains 14 residues. Looked up from germline, CDR1 is LNHDA and CDR2 is SQIVND (reference sequence). With 3 bases removed from V and 3 bases from J, the gap between germline ends came to 11 bases. CDR3 DNA: TGTGCCAGTAGTATCGGGGGTACGGACTATGGCTACACCTTC. Translated, it gives CASSIGGTDYGYTF.

This clonotype was observed a handful of times. The genes are TRBV5-1 and TRBJ2-5; a possible D gene is TRBD1 (5 bases). Germline CDR1 is SGHRS and CDR2 is YFSETQ. This CDR3 is 13 amino acids long. Trimming took 2 bases from V and 5 from J, leaving 10 bases between them. CDR3 sequence: CASSLGASETQYF. Here the CDR3 DNA reads TGCGCCAGCAGCTTAGGGGCGAGTGAGACCCAGTACTTC.

This clonotype was counted a few times. The genes are TRBV15 and TRBJ1-2, with a weak D call TRBD1 (6 bases). V dropped 8 bases and J dropped 5 bases, with 18 bases sitting between them. Germline V gene data show CDR1 as LNHNV and CDR2 as YYDKDF (reference sequence). The CDR3 covers 14 residues. This chain's CDR3 is CATGGTRTKYGYTF. DNA for the CDR3: TGTGCCACCGGGGGCACACGAACCAAGTATGGCTACACCTTC.

The gene calls are TRBV7-2 and TRBJ2-7; tentative D call: TRBD2 (7 bases). The germline V and J ends were trimmed by 0 bases and 5 bases, with 20 bases remaining between them. This CDR3 has 17 amino acids. CDR1 and CDR2 from the germline V gene are SGHTA and FQGNSA. In DNA, the CDR3 is TGTGCCAGCAGCTTAGCGGGGGGGGCAAGTTCCAGGAACGAGCAGTACTTC. Translated: CASSLAGGASSRNEQYF. Combining the CDR3 with reference TRBV7-2 and TRBJ2-7 gives the whole variable domain GAGVSQSPSNKVTEKGKDVELRCDPISGHTALYWYRQSLGQGLEFLIYFQGNSAPDKSGLPSDRFSAERTGGSVSTLTIQRTQQEDSAVYLCASSLAGGASSRNEQYFGPGTRLTVT.

V is TRBV19 and J is TRBJ1-2; 7 bases map to TRBD1. The CDR3 consists of 15 residues. With 3 bases clipped from V and 2 bases from J, the junction kept 6 bases outside the gene matches. CDR1 is LNHDA and CDR2 is SQIVND in the germline V gene (reference sequence). The CDR3 spells CASSMEGQSNYGYTF. In DNA, the CDR3 is TGTGCCAGTAGTATGGAGGGACAGTCGAACTATGGCTACACCTTC.

This clonotype came up many times. This chain links TRBV12-3 or TRBV12-4 with TRBJ2-1; D not resolved. V lost 5 bases and J 0 bases, leaving 5 bases between the germline ends. The CDR3 sequence is 13 residues long. The CDR3 sequence is CASSQSSYNEQFF. The CDR3 nucleotides read TGTGCCAGCAGTCAGAGCTCCTACAATGAGCAGTTCTTC.

This clonotype was seen only a few times. The chain combines TRBV5-6 with TRBJ2-1; no reliable D call. This CDR3 has 13 residues. Germline CDR1 and CDR2: SGHDT and YYEEEE. Trimming shortened V by 2 bases and J by 6 bases, and 9 bases separated the two germline ends. The CDR3 region has the DNA TGTGCCAGCAGCTTACGTGCCGGCAATGAGCAGTTCTTC. It encodes CASSLRAGNEQFF.

This clonotype was counted only a few times. The J gene is TRBJ2-7, the V gene TRBV12-5, with 7 bases aligning to TRBD2. Looked up from germline, CDR1 is LGHNT and CDR2 is FRNRAP. This CDR3 comprises 12 residues. The V segment lost 4 bases and the J segment 3 bases; nucleotides outside the gene matches: 0. CDR3 region: CASGSGGYEQYF. For the CDR3, the DNA is TGTGCTAGTGGTTCGGGGGGCTACGAGCAGTACTTC.

This clonotype was seen repeatedly, ten times or more. The V call is TRBV3-1, the J call TRBJ1-1; D not resolved. The CDR3 contains 14 residues. V lost 8 bases and J 1 base, leaving 14 bases between the germline ends. Looked up from germline, CDR1 is LGHDT and CDR2 is YNNKEL (reference sequence). DNA for the CDR3: TGTGCCAGCGCAATTAATAGCCCGAACACTGAAGCTTTCTTT. Translating it yields CASAINSPNTEAFF.

Concerning this clonotype itself: A much bigger clone sits one base away, suggesting this may be a read error. The V and J genes are TRBV2 and TRBJ1-2; 7 bases align to TRBD1. CDR3 length: 15 residues. Looked up from germline, CDR1 is SNHLY and CDR2 is FYNNEI. V trimming: 6 bases; J trimming: 2 bases; junction bases outside the gene matches: 9. CDR3 residues: CASRPTGVCNYGYTF. As DNA, the CDR3 is TGTGCCAGCAGGCCTACAGGGGTGTGCAACTATGGCTACACCTTC.

Only a few counts were recorded for this clonotype. This rearrangement joins TRBV5-1 to TRBJ2-7; 7 nucleotides line up with TRBD2. This CDR3 comprises 15 residues. Looked up from germline, CDR1 is SGHRS and CDR2 is YFSETQ. Trimming cost V 4 bases and J 2 bases; bases outside gene matches: 9. The CDR3 DNA sequence: TGCGCCAGCAGCCCGGGAGCAGGGAGGGCCTACGAGCAGTACTTC. It is translated as CASSPGAGRAYEQYF.

This clonotype was found a few times. The J gene is TRBJ2-3, the V gene TRBV12-5; D ambiguous. This CDR3 is 11 amino acids long. V dropped 5 bases and J dropped 8 bases, with 8 bases sitting between them. CDR1 is LGHNT and CDR2 is FRNRAP in the germline V gene. CDR3: CASGTSGTQYF. The CDR3 DNA reads as TGTGCTAGTGGTACCTCGGGTACGCAGTATTTT.

In this sample, this clonotype turned up many times. V and J are TRBV7-3 and TRBJ2-1, with D unclear. V shed 5 bases and J shed 11 bases, with 10 bases lying between them. Germline V lookup: CDR1 SGHTA, CDR2 FQGTGA. The CDR3 extends over 11 amino acids. The CDR3 DNA sequence: TGTGCCAGCAGCAACGGCGAGAAGCAGTTCTTC. It is translated as CASSNGEKQFF.

The chain has TRBV6-2 or TRBV6-3 and TRBJ2-6; D perhaps matches TRBD1 (6 bases). Trimming took 5 bases from V and 2 from J, leaving 19 bases between them. Germline loops: CDR1 MNHEY, CDR2 SVGEGT. The CDR3 is 18 amino acids. The CDR3 DNA reads as TGTGCCAGCAGTCCCTACGACAGGTGTATCGCTGGGGCCAACGTCCTGACTTTC. As protein: CASSPYDRCIAGANVLTF.

A remark on this clonotype: Given the absence of the conserved phenylalanine or tryptophan at the CDR3 end, a read error is likely. The chain joins TRBV4-1 to TRBJ1-5; 9 nucleotides line up with TRBD1. Trimming removed 1 base from V and 7 bases from J; junction bases left unmatched: 5. The germline V gene has CDR1 MGHRA and CDR2 YSYEKL. CDR3 length: 15 residues. In DNA form, the CDR3 reads TGCGCCAGCAGCCAAGGGGACAGGGTCCCCCAGCCCCAGCATCTT. Amino acid sequence: CASSQGDRVPQPQHL.

On this clonotype itself: A junction end diverges from the germline sequence, so it may reflect a read error. This sequence joins TRBV2 and TRBJ1-5; maybe TRBD1 (5 bases). Per germline, CDR1 SNHLY and CDR2 FYNNEI. CDR3 length equals 14 residues. This chain's CDR3 is CAGLGGLGNQAQHF. The DNA of the CDR3 is TGTGCCGGGCTGGGGGGGTTGGGCAATCAGGCCCAGCATTTT. Full variable domain (remainder filled in from reference TRBV2 and TRBJ1-5): EPEVTQTPSHQVTQMGQEVILRCVPISNHLYFYWYRQILGQKVEFLVSFYNNEISEKSEIFDDQFSVERPDGSNFTLKIRSTKLEDSAMYFCAGLGGLGNQAQHFGDGTRLSIL.